The rows below give T cell receptor beta chains drawn from one sample of a study of vaccination effects on CD4 cells after COVID-19. The protocol was immunoSEQ multiplex PCR, while the TCRdb copy is restricted to in-frame clones and leaves out a portion. The table lists 20,000 to 25,000 clones, 70% to 85% of them singletons. For these TCRs, the target antigens are not known. The material sequenced was CD4+ T cells from PBMCs cultured with a peptide pool, taken before COVID-19 vaccination. Source of these receptors: a human donor who had a prior SARS-CoV-2 infection. Both conserved end residues are part of each CDR3. A D gene is named only where the DNA matches it firmly. Where a row states a size, it is once, few, many or the class of an expanded clone; other rows omit it.

V	D	size	J	DNA	CDR3
TRBV5-1	TRBD1	.	TRBJ1-4	TGCGCCAGCAGCGTCGCCGGGACAGGCCGTCGGGTTTTT	CASSVAGTGRRVF
TRBV6-5	.	.	TRBJ2-5	TGTGCCAGCAGTTTACAGGGAAGGGAAGGGACCCAGTACTTC	CASSLQGREGTQYF
TRBV7-2	.	.	TRBJ2-3	TGTGCCAGCAGCCGCGGTTTGAGCACAGATACGCAGTATTTT	CASSRGLSTDTQYF
TRBV5-6	.	.	TRBJ1-2	TGTGCCAGCAGCCCGCGGAGGGCCACCACCTATGGCTACACCTTC	CASSPRRATTYGYTF
TRBV9	.	.	TRBJ1-3	TGTGCCAGCAGCGTGCAGAACTCTGGAAACACCATATATTTT	CASSVQNSGNTIYF
TRBV11-3	TRBD1	once	TRBJ1-1	TGTGCCAGCAGCTTTGCAGGGGGCACTGAAGCTTTCTTT	CASSFAGGTEAFF
TRBV2	.	.	TRBJ1-1	TGTGCCAGCAGTGAAGACAGGGTCTACACTGAAGCTTTCTTT	CASSEDRVYTEAFF
TRBV6-6	.	.	TRBJ1-1	TGTGCCAGCAGTCCCGTTCAAAAATTGAACACTGAAGCTTTCTTT	CASSPVQKLNTEAFF
TRBV6-2/TRBV6-3	.	once	TRBJ1-5	TGTGCCAGCAGCCCCCTCGGGCGGGGGGAACAGCCCCAGCATTTT	CASSPLGRGEQPQHF
TRBV13	TRBD1	.	TRBJ2-6	TGTGCCAGCAGCGATGGACAGGGTATGTCGTGGGCCAACGTCCTGACTTTC	CASSDGQGMSWANVLTF
TRBV2	.	.	TRBJ1-5	TGTGCCAGCAGTGGGTGGTCAGTAGATCAGCCCCAGCATTTT	CASSGWSVDQPQHF
TRBV28	.	.	TRBJ2-3	TGTGCCAGCAGTTTAAAGGGGCCAGATACGCAGTATTTT	CASSLKGPDTQYF
TRBV2	TRBD2	.	TRBJ2-7	TGTGCCAGCAGGCAAGCTAGCGGGGGGGCCTACGAGCAGTACTTC	CASRQASGGAYEQYF
TRBV7-9	.	.	TRBJ1-4	TGTGCCAGCAGCCCCACCGGAGGACAGAATGAAAAACTGTTTTTT	CASSPTGGQNEKLFF
TRBV19	.	.	TRBJ1-4	TGTGCCAGTAGTATGCTGGGGGAATACGGCGAAAAACTGTTTTTT	CASSMLGEYGEKLFF
TRBV19	.	.	TRBJ1-6	TGTGCCAGTAGTAGTAGGCAGTATTATGGGAATTCACCCCTCCACTTT	CASSSRQYYGNSPLHF
TRBV5-4	TRBD2	few	TRBJ2-3	TGTGCCAGCAGCACCGGACTAGCGGGGGGCACAGATACGCAGTATTTT	CASSTGLAGGTDTQYF
TRBV5-1	.	.	TRBJ1-1	TGCGCCAGCAGTCCCCTGGGCCCCGCGGGGTCCGCTGAAGCTTTCTTT	CASSPLGPAGSAEAFF
TRBV6-6	.	few	TRBJ2-7	TGTGCCAGCAGTTATCAGCCTACAGCCTACGAGCAGTACTTC	CASSYQPTAYEQYF
TRBV7-2	TRBD2	.	TRBJ2-5	TGTGCCAGCAGCTTATCCAGCGGGAGCTTCGGGGAGACCCAGTACTTC	CASSLSSGSFGETQYF
TRBV28	TRBD1	medium-sized	TRBJ2-2	TGTGCCAGCAGTTTAAATGCAGGGGGCGGGGAGCTGTTTTTT	CASSLNAGGGELFF
TRBV25-1	.	.	TRBJ1-5	TGTGCCAGCAGTGGGGCAGGCAATCAGCCCCAGCATTTT	CASSGAGNQPQHF
TRBV7-2	.	.	TRBJ2-5	TGTGCCAGCAGCTTCTACGAGACCCAGTACTTC	CASSFYETQYF
TRBV5-6	.	.	TRBJ2-3	TGTGCCAGCAGCTTGAGGAGGGATTATGCAGATACGCAGTATTTT	CASSLRRDYADTQYF
TRBV15	.	.	TRBJ1-3	TGTGCCACCAGCATTGACAGGGGAAACACCATATATTTT	CATSIDRGNTIYF
TRBV5-1	TRBD2	once	TRBJ2-7	TGCGCCAGCAGCGTACCGGGACTAGCGGGAGGGCCGAACGAGCAGTACTTC	CASSVPGLAGGPNEQYF
TRBV2	TRBD2	.	TRBJ2-1	TGTGCCAGCAGCAAGGGACTAGCGGGGGGGTCGGTTGAGCAGTTCTTC	CASSKGLAGGSVEQFF
TRBV4-3	TRBD2	few	TRBJ2-3	TGCGCCAGCAGCCAAGATATCCCAGCGGGAGAGGGTACGCAGTATTTT	CASSQDIPAGEGTQYF